Reported below is one T cell receptor beta chain. These data belong to a study of blood T cell repertoires in COVID-19. At the level of the study: There were acute and convalescent COVID-19 samples, and they came from the United States, Italy and Spain.

TCRdb keeps only in-frame clones here, not all; method: immunoSEQ multiplex PCR. The table includes about 150,000 clones, 86% detected once. This clonotype was obtained from a woman aged 70-85 years with acute or convalescent COVID-19. What was sequenced was peripheral blood.

CDR3 sequence (DNA): TGTGCCAGCAGCGCATCCGGGACAGTCACCGGGGAGCTGTTTTTT. Translation: CASSASGTVTGELFF. The chain has TRBV9 and TRBJ2-2; 7 nucleotides line up with TRBD1. V lost 3 bases to trimming and J lost 4 bases; unmatched junction nucleotides: 6. The germline CDR1 and CDR2 sequences are SGDLS and YYNGEE. CDR3 length: 15 residues.